This T cell receptor (beta chain) derives from a study of T-cell reconstitution after alpha-beta-depleted transplantation in children (dated by TCRdb to 2016 to 2017). Regarding the research as a whole: T-cell immune reconstitution after TCRalphabeta/CD19-depleted allogeneic hematopoietic cell transplantation in children was quantitatively tracked in the study by means of TCR repertoire profiling. General findings and caveats noted by the study authors: In some patients, the high TCRbeta diversity seen at day 60 was put down to recipient T cells and intrathymic progenitors that had survived conditioning. The frequencies of hyperexpanded clones fell over the following months, and after one year, T-cell counts and TCRbeta diversity were mostly attributed to newly produced T cells. The apparently early alphabetaT-cell count recovery about two months after transplant was reportedly dependent on only several hundred rapidly expanded clones derived from non-depleted graft cells.

Reading from cysteine to phenylalanine, the CDR3 counts 15 amino acids. Of the read, only the CDR3 DNA is kept; its 45 bases are in frame from base 1. A distance of 20 bases separates the germline ends of V and J, which lose 5 bases and 7 bases respectively. The table lists this clonotype with many counts. No cognate antigen has been identified for it. No base quality values were provided; no much bigger clone lies one nucleotide off. The library was produced with PCR. Instrument on record: Illumina HiSeq 2500. To normalize quantification of the TCRbeta repertoire, the TCR libraries were built with molecular barcoding that relied on unique molecular identifiers. TCRdb reanalyzed the raw reads on its own, using fastp at Q25 for trimming and MiXCR for clone calling, and kept in-frame beta chains. Here each entry gathers all rows of one CDR3 protein and keeps the most common genes and DNA. In all, the sample holds fewer than 350,000 distinct CDR3 sequences, and 11% of those were seen once. 20% to 30% of the sample belongs to the ten largest clones.

The sample's treatment or condition label, decoded: allogeneic hematopoietic cell transplantation with graft depleted of TCRalphabeta T cells and CD19 B cells. The children who served as transplant recipients had been given grafts of TCRalphabeta/CD19-depleted allogeneic hematopoietic cells. The receptor was derived from a male patient aged 2-15 years who had a stem cell transplant for chronic granulomatous disease, so the T cells may come from the graft donor. The source was peripheral blood, collected 180 days after TCRalphabeta/CD19-depleted stem cell transplant. This chain is built from TRBV12-3 or TRBV12-4 and TRBJ2-5, with a tentative D call of TRBD1 or TRBD2, each matching 5 bases. The CDR3 protein is CASSVTGTGVGTQYF. The nucleotide sequence is given as TGTGCCAGCAGTGTGACCGGGACCGGGGTTGGGACCCAGTACTTC.